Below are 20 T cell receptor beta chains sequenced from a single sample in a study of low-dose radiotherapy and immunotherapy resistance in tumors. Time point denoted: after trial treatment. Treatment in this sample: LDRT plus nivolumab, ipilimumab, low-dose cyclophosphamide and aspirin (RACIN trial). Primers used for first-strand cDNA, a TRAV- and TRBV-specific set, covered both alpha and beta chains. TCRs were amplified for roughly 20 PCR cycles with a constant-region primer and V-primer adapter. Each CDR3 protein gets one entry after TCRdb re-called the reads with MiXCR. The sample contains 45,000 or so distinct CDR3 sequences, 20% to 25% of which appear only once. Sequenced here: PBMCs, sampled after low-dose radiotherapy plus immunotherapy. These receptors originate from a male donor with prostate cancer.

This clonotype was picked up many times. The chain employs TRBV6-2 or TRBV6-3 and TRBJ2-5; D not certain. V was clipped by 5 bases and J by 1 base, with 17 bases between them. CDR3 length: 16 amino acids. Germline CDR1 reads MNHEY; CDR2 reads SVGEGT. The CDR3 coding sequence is TGTGCCAGCAGTGTCACCGGGCAAAAGGTCCAAGAGACCCAGTACTTC. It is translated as CASSVTGQKVQETQYF.

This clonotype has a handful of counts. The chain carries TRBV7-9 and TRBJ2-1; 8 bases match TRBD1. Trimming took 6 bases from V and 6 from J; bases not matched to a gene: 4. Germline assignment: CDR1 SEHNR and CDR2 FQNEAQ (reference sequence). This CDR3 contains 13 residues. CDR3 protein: CASSSTGGNEQFF. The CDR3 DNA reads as TGTGCCAGCAGTTCTACAGGGGGCAATGAGCAGTTCTTC.

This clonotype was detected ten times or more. The CDR3 coding sequence is TGTGCCAGCTCACGTTCGGAGACAGAGCAGTACTTC. Translation gives CASSRSETEQYF. V usage is TRBV18 and J usage is TRBJ2-7, with no clear D. Between the trimmed V and J ends, which lost 4 bases and 7 bases, there was a span of 11 bases. Germline lookup yields CDR1 KGHSH and CDR2 LQKENI. This CDR3 comprises 12 residues.

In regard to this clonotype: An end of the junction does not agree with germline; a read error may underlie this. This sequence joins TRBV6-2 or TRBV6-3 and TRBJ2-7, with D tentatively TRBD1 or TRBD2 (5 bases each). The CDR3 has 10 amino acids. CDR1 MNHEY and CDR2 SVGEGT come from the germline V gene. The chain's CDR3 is CASRTMGRDF. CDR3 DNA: TGTGCCAGCAGGACAATGGGACGGGACTTC.

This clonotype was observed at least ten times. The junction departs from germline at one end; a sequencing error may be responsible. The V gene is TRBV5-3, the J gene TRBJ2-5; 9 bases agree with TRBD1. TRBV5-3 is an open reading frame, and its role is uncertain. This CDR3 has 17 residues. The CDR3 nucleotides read TGTGCCAGCAGCTTAAGCCGGGACAGGGACCGAAAAGAGACCCAGTACTTC. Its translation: CASSLSRDRDRKETQYF.

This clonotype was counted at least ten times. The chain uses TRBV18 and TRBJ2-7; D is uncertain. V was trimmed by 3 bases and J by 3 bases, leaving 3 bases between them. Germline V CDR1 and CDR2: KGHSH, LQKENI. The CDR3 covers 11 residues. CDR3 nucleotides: TGTGCCAGCTCACCTAACTACGAGCAGTACTTC. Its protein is CASSPNYEQYF. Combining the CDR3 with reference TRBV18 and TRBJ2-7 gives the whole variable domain NAGVMQNPRHLVRRRGQEARLRCSPMKGHSHVYWYRQLPEEGLKFMVYLQKENIIDESGMPKERFSAEFPKEGPSILRIQQVVRGDSAAYFCASSPNYEQYFGPGTRLTVT.

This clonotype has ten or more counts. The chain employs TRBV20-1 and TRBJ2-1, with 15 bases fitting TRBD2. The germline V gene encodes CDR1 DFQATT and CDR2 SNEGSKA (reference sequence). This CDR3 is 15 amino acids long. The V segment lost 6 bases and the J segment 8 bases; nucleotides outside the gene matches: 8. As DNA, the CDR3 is TGCAGTGCACCGGGACTAGCGGGGGGCTCTGATGAGCAGTTCTTC. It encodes CSAPGLAGGSDEQFF.

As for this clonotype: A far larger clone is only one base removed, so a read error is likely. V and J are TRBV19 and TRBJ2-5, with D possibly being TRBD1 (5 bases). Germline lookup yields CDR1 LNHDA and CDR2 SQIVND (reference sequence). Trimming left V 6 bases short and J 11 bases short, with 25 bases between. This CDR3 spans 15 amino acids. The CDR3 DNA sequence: TGTGCCAGTAGCTGGGCATACAGGTCCTACAATGAGCAGTACTTC. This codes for CASSWAYRSYNEQYF.

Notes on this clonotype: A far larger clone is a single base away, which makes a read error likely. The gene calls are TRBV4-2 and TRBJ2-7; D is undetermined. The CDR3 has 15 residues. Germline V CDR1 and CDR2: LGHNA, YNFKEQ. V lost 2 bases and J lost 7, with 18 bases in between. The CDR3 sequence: CASSQPTTGNNEQYF. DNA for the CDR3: TGTGCCAGCAGCCAACCCACGACTGGAAACAATGAGCAGTACTTC.

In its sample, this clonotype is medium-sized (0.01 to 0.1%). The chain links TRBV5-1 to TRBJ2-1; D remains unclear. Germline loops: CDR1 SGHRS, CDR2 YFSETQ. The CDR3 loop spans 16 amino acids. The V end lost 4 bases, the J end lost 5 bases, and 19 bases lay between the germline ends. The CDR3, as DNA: TGCGCCAGCAGCCCCGCCCCCCCGCGCACCAACAATGAGCAGTTCTTC. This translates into CASSPAPPRTNNEQFF.

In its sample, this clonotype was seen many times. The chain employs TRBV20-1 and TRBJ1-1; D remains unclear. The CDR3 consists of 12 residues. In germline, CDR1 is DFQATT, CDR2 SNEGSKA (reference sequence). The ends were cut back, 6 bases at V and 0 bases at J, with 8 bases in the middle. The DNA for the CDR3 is TGCAGTGCCCCGATTATGAACACTGAAGCTTTCTTT. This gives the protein CSAPIMNTEAFF.

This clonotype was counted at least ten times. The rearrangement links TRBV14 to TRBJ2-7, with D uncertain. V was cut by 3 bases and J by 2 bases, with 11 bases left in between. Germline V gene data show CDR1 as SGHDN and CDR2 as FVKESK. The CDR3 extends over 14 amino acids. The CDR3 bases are TGTGCCAGCAGCCAGAATCCCTCTGCCTACGAGCAGTACTTC. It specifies CASSQNPSAYEQYF. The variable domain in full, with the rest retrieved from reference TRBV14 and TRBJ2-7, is EAGVTQFPSHSVIEKGQTVTLRCDPISGHDNLYWYRRVMGKEIKFLLHFVKESKQDESGMPNNRFLAERTGGTYSTLKVQPAELEDSGVYFCASSQNPSAYEQYFGPGTRLTVT.

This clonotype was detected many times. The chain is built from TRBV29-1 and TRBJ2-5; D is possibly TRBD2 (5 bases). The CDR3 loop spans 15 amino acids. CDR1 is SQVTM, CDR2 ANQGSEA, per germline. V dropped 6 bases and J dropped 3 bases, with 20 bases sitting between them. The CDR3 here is CSVIHGRLAEETQYF. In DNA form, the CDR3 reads TGCAGCGTGATCCACGGTCGGCTAGCAGAAGAGACCCAGTACTTC.

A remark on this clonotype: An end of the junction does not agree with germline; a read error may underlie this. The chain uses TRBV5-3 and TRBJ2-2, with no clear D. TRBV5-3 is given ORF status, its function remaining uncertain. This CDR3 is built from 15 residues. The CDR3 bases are TGTGCCAGCAGCTTTACGGGCCGGAACACCGGGGAGCTGTTTTTT. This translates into CASSFTGRNTGELFF.

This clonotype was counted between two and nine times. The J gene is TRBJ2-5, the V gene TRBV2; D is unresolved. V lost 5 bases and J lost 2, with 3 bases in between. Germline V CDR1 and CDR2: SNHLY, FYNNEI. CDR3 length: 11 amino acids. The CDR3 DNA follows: TGTGCCAGCAGTAAACAAGAGACCCAGTACTTC. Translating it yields CASSKQETQYF.

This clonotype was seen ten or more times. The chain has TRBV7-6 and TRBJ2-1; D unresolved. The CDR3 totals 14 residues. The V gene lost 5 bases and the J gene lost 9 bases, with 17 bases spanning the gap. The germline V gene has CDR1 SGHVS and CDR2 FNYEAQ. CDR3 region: CASSPRIVTGEQFF. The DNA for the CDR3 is TGTGCCAGCAGCCCCAGGATAGTGACGGGTGAGCAGTTCTTC.

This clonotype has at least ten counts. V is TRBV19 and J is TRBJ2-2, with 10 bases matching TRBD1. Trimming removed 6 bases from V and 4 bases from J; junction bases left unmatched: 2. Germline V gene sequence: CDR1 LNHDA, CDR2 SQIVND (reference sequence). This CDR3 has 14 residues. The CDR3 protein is CASRGTGVTGELFF. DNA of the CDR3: TGTGCCAGTAGGGGGACAGGGGTCACCGGGGAGCTGTTTTTT. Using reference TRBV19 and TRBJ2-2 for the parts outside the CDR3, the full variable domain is DGGITQSPKYLFRKEGQNVTLSCEQNLNHDAMYWYRQDPGQGLRLIYYSQIVNDFQKGDIAEGYSVSREKKESFPLTVTSAQKNPTAFYLCASRGTGVTGELFFGEGSRLTVL.

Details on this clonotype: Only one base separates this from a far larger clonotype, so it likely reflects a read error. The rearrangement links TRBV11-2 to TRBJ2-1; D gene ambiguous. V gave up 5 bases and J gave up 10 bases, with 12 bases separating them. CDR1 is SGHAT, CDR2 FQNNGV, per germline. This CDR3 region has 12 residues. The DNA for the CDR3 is TGTGCCAGCAGCCAGTACGGGTACGAGCAGTTCTTC. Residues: CASSQYGYEQFF.

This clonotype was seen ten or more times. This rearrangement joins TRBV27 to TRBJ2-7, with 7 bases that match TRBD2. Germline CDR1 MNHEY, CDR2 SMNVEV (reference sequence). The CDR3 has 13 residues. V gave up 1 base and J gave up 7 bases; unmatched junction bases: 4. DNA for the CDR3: TGTGCCAGCAGTTTATTTTTGGGAGGGGAGCAGTACTTC. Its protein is CASSLFLGGEQYF.

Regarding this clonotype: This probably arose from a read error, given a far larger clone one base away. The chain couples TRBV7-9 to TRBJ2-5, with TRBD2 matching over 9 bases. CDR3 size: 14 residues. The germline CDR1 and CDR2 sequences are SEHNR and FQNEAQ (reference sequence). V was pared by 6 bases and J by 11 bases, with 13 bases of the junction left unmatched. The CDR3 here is CASRLAGTANEQYF. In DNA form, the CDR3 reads TGTGCCAGCAGGCTAGCGGGGACCGCCAATGAGCAGTACTTC.